Presented here are 19 T cell receptor beta chains from one specimen sequenced in a study of T cells expressing NK-cell markers (dated by TCRdb to between 2020 and 2021). Libraries were constructed by 5' RACE. The sequencer listed for this sample is Illumina HiSeq 2000. TCRdb reanalyzed the reads, keeping one entry per CDR3 protein sequence and omitting DNA. The table held for this sample gives fewer than 550,000 distinct CDR3 sequences. Jointly, the top ten make up over 1.3% of the sample. The specimen was blood T cells: a sorted CD56 or NKG2C T cell subset, CD4+ or CD8+ T cells, or bulk PBMC T cells (not recorded which). The receptors derive from a woman aged 45-59 years in good health. Donor details come from another sample of the same person, matched by shared clones.

The rearrangement uses TRBV12-3 or TRBV12-4 and TRBJ1-6; TCRdb designates TRBD1, a call that cannot be tested without DNA. This CDR3 comprises 11 residues. The CDR3 loop is CASESPGPLHF.

The chain has TRBV7-9 and TRBJ1-1. The CDR3 sequence is 12 residues long. Germline V CDR1 and CDR2: SEHNR, FQNEAQ (reference sequence). CDR3 region: CASSRDSGRAFF.

The V call is TRBV12-3 or TRBV12-4, the J call TRBJ1-1; TCRdb calls TRBD1, which cannot be checked without DNA. The CDR3 has 12 residues. This CDR3 reads CASSLQGREAFF.

The V call is TRBV19, the J call TRBJ1-5; the TCRdb D gene call, TRBD1, has no DNA to confirm it. CDR1 and CDR2 (germline): LNHDA, SQIVND (reference sequence). This CDR3 is built from 14 residues. The CDR3 spells CATQDSLGNQPQHF.

The chain couples TRBV12-3 or TRBV12-4 to TRBJ2-1; TCRdb returns TRBD2, unconfirmable since there is no DNA. The CDR3 consists of 16 residues. The CDR3 loop reads CASSPGLAGRHNEQFF.

This chain's CDR3 is CASSSATGGGGTDTQYF. The rearrangement uses TRBV7-3 and TRBJ2-3; lacking DNA, the TRBD2 call made by TCRdb goes unchecked. Germline values: CDR1 SGHTA, CDR2 FQGTGA. CDR3 length equals 17 residues. Combining the CDR3 with reference TRBV7-3 and TRBJ2-3 gives the whole variable domain GAGVSQTPSNKVTEKGKYVELRCDPISGHTALYWYRQSLGQGPEFLIYFQGTGAADDSGLPNDRFFAVRPEGSVSTLKIQRTERGDSAVYLCASSSATGGGGTDTQYFGPGTRLTVL.

This rearrangement joins TRBV7-2 to TRBJ2-7; TCRdb indicates TRBD2, and absent DNA this call remains unverified. The CDR3 is 17 amino acids. From germline, CDR1 is SGHTA and CDR2 FQGNSA. The CDR3 sequence: CASSLGGTSGVTYEQYF.

V usage is TRBV24-1 and J usage is TRBJ2-3; TCRdb calls TRBD2, which cannot be checked without DNA. The germline CDR1 and CDR2 sequences are KGHDR and SFDVKD. CDR3 length equals 19 residues. CDR3: CATSDPGLAGLRGTDTQYF.

The chain couples TRBV29-1 to TRBJ1-4; TCRdb's D call of TRBD1 is untestable without DNA. This CDR3 spans 12 amino acids. From germline, CDR1 is SQVTM and CDR2 ANQGSEA. The CDR3 sequence: CSVALINEKLFF.

The rearrangement uses TRBV12-3 or TRBV12-4 and TRBJ2-1; the D call of TRBD2 rests on TCRdb alone, since no DNA is present to check it. CDR3 size: 16 residues. CDR3 sequence: CASSLSLLAGAIEQFF.

The V gene is TRBV6-1, the J gene TRBJ1-2; checking the TCRdb D call of TRBD1 is not possible without DNA. The germline CDR1 and CDR2 sequences are MNHNS and SASEGT. The CDR3 is made up of 14 amino acids. The CDR3 reads CASSERQGLDGYTF.

The J gene is TRBJ2-1, the V gene TRBV5-6; TCRdb returns TRBD2, unconfirmable since there is no DNA. CDR3 length: 17 residues. Germline CDR1 reads SGHDT; CDR2 reads YYEEEE. The CDR3: CASSLGETRRSYNEQFF.

The gene calls are TRBV5-4 and TRBJ2-2; TCRdb lists TRBD2, though no DNA is available to test this call. Germline CDR1 is SGHNT and CDR2 is YYREEE (reference sequence). The CDR3 has 16 amino acids. The CDR3 protein is CASSSHGLAAPGELFF.

The gene calls are TRBV4-2 and TRBJ1-2; the D call of TRBD1 rests on TCRdb alone, since no DNA is present to check it. CDR1 is LGHNA and CDR2 is YNFKEQ in the germline V gene. The CDR3 spans 15 residues. This CDR3 reads CASSQETGGAFGYTF.

V usage is TRBV11-2 and J usage is TRBJ2-7; the D gene TCRdb calls, TRBD2, cannot be checked with no DNA. This CDR3 is built from 12 residues. Germline V gene lookup returns CDR1 SGHAT and CDR2 FQNNGV. CDR3 sequence: CASSPTSGTQYF.

V and J are TRBV5-5 and TRBJ1-3. The CDR3 extends over 13 amino acids. Germline V gives CDR1 SGHKS, CDR2 YYEKEE (reference sequence). This chain's CDR3 is CASSLGQEGPIYF.

The chain couples TRBV24-1 to TRBJ2-5; TCRdb lists TRBD2, though no DNA is available to test this call. Germline-derived CDR1 and CDR2 are KGHDR and SFDVKD. This CDR3 is 14 amino acids long. The CDR3 here is CATSGSGAQETQYF.

This chain uses TRBV5-6 with TRBJ1-2; TCRdb lists TRBD1, though no DNA is available to test this call. Germline lookup yields CDR1 SGHDT and CDR2 YYEEEE. The CDR3 length is 15 residues. CDR3 region: CASSLAAGPLYGYTF.

The chain recombines TRBV6-5 with TRBJ2-3; without DNA, the TCRdb call of TRBD2 cannot be checked. This CDR3 is 15 amino acids long. Germline lookup yields CDR1 MNHEY and CDR2 SVGAGI. The chain's CDR3 is CASSYSRLAGDTQYF.